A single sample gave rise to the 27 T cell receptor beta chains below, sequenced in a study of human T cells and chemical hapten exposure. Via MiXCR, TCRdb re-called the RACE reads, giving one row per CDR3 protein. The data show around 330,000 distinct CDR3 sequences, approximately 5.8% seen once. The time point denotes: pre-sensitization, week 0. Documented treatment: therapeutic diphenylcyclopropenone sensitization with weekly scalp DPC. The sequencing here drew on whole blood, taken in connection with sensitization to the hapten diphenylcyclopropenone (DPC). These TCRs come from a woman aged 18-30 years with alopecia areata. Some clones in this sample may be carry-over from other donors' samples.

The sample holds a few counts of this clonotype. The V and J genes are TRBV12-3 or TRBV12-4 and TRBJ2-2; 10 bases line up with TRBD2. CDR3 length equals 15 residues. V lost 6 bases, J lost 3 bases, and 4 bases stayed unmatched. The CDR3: CASSGLAVDTGELFF. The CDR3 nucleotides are TGTGCCAGCAGCGGACTAGCGGTTGACACCGGGGAGCTGTTTTTT.

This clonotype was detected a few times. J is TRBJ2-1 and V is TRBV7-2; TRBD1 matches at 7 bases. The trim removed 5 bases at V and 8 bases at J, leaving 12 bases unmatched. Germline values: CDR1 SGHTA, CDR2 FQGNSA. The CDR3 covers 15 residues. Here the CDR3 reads CASSRLRGGTDEQFF. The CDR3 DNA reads TGTGCCAGCAGCCGACTACGAGGGGGCACCGATGAGCAGTTCTTC. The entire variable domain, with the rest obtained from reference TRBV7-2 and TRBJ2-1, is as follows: GAGVSQSPSNKVTEKGKDVELRCDPISGHTALYWYRQSLGQGLEFLIYFQGNSAPDKSGLPSDRFSAERTGGSVSTLTIQRTQQEDSAVYLCASSRLRGGTDEQFFGPGTRLTVL.

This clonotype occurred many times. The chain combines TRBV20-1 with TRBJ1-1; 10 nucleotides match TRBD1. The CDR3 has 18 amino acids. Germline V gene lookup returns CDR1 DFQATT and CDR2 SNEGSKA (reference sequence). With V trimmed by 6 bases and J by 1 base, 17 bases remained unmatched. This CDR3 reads CSAEDKLKRDRGNTEAFF. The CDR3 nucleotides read TGCAGTGCCGAAGATAAGCTAAAACGGGACAGGGGGAACACTGAAGCTTTCTTT.

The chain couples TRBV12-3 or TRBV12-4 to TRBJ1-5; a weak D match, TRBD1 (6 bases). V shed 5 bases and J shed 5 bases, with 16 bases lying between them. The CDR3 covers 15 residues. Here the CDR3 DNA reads TGTGCCAGCAGTCTGGGGCAGGGGACGGATCAGCCCCAGCATTTT. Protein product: CASSLGQGTDQPQHF.

This CDR3 reads CASPTTGYQETQYF. The CDR3 DNA reads as TGTGCCAGCCCGACGACAGGGTACCAAGAGACCCAGTACTTC. The J gene is TRBJ2-5, the V gene TRBV2; 7 bases align to TRBD1. Germline V lookup: CDR1 SNHLY, CDR2 FYNNEI. V trimming: 8 bases; J trimming: 0 bases; junction bases outside the gene matches: 6. The CDR3 spans 14 residues.

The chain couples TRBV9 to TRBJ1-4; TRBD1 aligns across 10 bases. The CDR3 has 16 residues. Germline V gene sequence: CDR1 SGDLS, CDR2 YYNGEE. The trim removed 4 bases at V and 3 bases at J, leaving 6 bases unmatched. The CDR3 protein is CASSRDRGRANEKLFF. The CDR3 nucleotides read TGTGCCAGCAGCAGAGACAGGGGGCGGGCTAATGAAAAACTGTTTTTT.

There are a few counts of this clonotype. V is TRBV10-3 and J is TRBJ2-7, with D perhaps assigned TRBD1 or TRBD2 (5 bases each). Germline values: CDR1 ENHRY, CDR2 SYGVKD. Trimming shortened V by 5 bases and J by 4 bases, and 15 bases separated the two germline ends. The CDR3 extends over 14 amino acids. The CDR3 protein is CAISYPGPPYEQYF. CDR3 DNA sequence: TGTGCCATCAGTTACCCGGGACCACCTTACGAGCAGTACTTC.

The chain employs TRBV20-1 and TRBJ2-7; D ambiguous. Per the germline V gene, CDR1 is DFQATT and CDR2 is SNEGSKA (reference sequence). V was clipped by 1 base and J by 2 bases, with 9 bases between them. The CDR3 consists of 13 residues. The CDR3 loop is CSARGPRTYEQYF. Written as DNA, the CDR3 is TGCAGTGCTAGAGGGCCGAGAACCTACGAGCAGTACTTC.

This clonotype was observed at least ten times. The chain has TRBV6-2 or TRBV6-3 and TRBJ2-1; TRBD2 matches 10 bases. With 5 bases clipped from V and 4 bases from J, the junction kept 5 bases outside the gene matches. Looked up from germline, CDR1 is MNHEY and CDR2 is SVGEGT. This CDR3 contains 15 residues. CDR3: CASSPTSGEYNEQFF. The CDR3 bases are TGTGCCAGCAGTCCCACTAGCGGGGAATACAATGAGCAGTTCTTC.

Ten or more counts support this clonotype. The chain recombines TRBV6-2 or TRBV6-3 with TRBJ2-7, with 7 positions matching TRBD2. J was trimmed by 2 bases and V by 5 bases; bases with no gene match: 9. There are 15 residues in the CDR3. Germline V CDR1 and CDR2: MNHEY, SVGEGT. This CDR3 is CASSPGLGATYEQYF. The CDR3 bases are TGTGCCAGCAGTCCCGGACTAGGGGCAACCTACGAGCAGTACTTC.

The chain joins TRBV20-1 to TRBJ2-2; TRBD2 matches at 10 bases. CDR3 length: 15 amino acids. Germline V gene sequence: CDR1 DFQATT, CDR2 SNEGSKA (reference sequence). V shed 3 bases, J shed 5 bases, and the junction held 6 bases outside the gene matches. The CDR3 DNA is TGCAGTGCTAGGAGGGCACTAGCGGGGACCGGGGAGCTGTTTTTT. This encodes CSARRALAGTGELFF.

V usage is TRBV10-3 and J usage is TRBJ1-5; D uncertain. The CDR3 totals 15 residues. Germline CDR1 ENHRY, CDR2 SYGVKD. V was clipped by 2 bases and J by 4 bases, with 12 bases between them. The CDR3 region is CAISENPSRNQPQHF. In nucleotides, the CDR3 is TGTGCCATCAGTGAGAATCCTTCGAGAAATCAGCCCCAGCATTTT.

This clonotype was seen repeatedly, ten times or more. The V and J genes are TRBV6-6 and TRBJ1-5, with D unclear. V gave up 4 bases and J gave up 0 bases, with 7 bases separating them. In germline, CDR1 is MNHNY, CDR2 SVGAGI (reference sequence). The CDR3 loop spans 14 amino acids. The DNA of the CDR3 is TGTGCCAGCAGTTTCACCTATAGCAATCAGCCCCAGCATTTT. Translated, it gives CASSFTYSNQPQHF.

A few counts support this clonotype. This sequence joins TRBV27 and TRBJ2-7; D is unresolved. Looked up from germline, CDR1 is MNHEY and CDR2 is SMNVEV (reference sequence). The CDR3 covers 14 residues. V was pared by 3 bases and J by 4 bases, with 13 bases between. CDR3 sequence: CASSFNPALYEQYF. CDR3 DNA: TGTGCCAGCAGTTTTAATCCCGCCTTGTACGAGCAGTACTTC.

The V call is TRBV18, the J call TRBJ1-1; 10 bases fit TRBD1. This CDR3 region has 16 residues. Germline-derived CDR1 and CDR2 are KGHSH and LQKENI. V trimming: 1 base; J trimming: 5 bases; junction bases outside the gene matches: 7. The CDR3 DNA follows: TGTGCCAGCTCACCACTTCCCGGGACAGGGGTGACTGAAGCTTTCTTT. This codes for CASSPLPGTGVTEAFF. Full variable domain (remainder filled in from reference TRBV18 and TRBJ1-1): NAGVMQNPRHLVRRRGQEARLRCSPMKGHSHVYWYRQLPEEGLKFMVYLQKENIIDESGMPKERFSAEFPKEGPSILRIQQVVRGDSAAYFCASSPLPGTGVTEAFFGQGTRLTVV.

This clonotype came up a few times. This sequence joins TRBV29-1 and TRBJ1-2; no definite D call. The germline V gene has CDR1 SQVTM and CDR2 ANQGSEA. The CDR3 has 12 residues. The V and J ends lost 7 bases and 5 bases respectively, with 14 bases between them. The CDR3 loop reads CSARSSTYGYTF. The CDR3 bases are TGCAGCGCCAGATCCTCTACGTATGGCTACACCTTC.

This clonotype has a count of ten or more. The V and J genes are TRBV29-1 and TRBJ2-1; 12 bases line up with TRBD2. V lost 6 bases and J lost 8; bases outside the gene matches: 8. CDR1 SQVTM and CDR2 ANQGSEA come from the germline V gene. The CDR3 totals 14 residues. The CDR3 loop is CSVLGPSGGDEQFF. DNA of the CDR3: TGCAGCGTCCTAGGGCCTAGCGGGGGGGATGAGCAGTTCTTC.

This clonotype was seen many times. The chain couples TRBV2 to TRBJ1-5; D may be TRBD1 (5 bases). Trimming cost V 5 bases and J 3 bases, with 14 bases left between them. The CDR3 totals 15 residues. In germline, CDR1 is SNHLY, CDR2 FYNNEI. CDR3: CASSPGTGNNQPQHF. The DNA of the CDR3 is TGTGCCAGCAGTCCCGGGACGGGAAACAATCAGCCCCAGCATTTT.

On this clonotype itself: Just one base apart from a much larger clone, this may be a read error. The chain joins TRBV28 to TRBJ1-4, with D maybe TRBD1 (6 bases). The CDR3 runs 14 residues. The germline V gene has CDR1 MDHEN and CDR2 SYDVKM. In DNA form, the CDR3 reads TGTGCCAGCGGTTTGGCGCAGGGGAATGAAAAACTGTTTTTT. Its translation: CASGLAQGNEKLFF.

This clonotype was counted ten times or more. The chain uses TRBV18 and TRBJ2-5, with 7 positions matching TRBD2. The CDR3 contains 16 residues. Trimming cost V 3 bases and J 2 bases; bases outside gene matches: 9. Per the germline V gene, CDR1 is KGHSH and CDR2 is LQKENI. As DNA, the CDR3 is TGTGCCAGCTCACCCCTGGCCGGGGGGTTTCAAGAGACCCAGTACTTC. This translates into CASSPLAGGFQETQYF.

The CDR3 loop reads CASSPTGRGDQPQHF. The CDR3 nucleotides read TGCGCCAGCAGCCCGACAGGGCGCGGCGATCAGCCCCAGCATTTT. This chain joins TRBV5-1 and TRBJ1-5; 7 bases are shared with TRBD1. Trimming removed 4 bases from V and 5 bases from J; junction bases left unmatched: 9. From germline, CDR1 is SGHRS and CDR2 YFSETQ. CDR3 length equals 15 residues.

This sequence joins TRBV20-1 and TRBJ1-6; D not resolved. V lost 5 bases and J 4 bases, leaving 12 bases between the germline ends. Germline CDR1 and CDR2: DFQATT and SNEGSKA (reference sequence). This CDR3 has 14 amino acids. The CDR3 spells CSAPFPSYNSPLHF. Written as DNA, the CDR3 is TGCAGTGCTCCCTTTCCCTCATATAATTCACCCCTCCACTTT.

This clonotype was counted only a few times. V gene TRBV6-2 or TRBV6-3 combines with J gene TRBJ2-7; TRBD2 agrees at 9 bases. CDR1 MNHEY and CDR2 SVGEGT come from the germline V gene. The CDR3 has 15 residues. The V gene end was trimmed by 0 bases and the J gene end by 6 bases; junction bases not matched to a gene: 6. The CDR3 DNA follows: TGTGCCAGCAGTTACTCAGGGACTAGCCCGCGCGAGCAGTACTTC. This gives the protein CASSYSGTSPREQYF.

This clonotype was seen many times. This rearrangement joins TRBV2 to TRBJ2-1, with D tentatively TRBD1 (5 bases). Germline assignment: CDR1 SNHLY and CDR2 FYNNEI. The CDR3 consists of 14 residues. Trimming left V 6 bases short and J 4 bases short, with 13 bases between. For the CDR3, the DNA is TGTGCCAGCAGCCAATGGGGCGGATACAATGAGCAGTTCTTC. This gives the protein CASSQWGGYNEQFF.

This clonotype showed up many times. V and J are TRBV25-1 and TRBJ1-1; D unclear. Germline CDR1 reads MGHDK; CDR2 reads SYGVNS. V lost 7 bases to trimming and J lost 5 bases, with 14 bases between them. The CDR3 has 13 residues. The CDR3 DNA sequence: TGTGCCAGCACGGAGGGTGAGAGGACTGAAGCTTTCTTT. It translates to CASTEGERTEAFF.

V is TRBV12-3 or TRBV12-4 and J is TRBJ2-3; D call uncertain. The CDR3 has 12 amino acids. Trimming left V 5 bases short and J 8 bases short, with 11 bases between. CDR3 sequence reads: CASSPRTATQYF. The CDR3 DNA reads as TGTGCCAGCAGTCCCCGTACCGCTACGCAGTATTTT.

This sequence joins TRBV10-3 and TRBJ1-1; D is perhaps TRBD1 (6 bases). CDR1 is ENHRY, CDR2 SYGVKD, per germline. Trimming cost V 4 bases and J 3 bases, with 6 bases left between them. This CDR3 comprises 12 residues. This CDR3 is CAISAGDTEAFF. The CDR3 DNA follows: TGTGCCATCAGTGCAGGGGACACTGAAGCTTTCTTT.